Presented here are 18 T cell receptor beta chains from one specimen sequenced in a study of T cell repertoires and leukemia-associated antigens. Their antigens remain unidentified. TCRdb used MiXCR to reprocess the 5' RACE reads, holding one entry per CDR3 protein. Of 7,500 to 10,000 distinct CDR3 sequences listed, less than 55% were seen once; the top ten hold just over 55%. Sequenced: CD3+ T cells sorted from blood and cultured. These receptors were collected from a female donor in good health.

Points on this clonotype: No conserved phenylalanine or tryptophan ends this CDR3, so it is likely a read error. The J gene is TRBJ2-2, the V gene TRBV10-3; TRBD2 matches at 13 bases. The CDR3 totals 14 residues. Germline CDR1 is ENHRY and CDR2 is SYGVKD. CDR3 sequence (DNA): TGCGCCACCGGGGGACTAGCGGGGACCGGGGAGCTGTTTTCT. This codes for CATGGLAGTGELFS.

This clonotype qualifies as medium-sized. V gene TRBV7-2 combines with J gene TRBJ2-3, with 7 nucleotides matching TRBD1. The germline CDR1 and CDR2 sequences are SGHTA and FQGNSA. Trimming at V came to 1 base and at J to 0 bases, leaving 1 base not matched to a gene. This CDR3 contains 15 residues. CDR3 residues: CASSLGQGSTDTQYF. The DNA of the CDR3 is TGTGCCAGCAGCTTAGGACAGGGAAGCACAGATACGCAGTATTTT.

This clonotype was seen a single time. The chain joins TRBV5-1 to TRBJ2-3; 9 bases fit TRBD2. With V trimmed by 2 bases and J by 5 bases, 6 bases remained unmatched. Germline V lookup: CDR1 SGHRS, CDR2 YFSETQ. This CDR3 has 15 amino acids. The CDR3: CASSLLAGRGDTQYF. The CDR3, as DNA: TGCGCCAGCAGCTTACTAGCGGGCCGTGGAGATACGCAGTATTTT.

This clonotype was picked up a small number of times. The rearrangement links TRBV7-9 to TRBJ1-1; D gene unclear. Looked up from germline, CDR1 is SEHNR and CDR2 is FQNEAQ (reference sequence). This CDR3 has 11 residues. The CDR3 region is CAVVRDTEAFF. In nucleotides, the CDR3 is TGTGCAGTTGTTAGGGACACTGAAGCTTTCTTT.

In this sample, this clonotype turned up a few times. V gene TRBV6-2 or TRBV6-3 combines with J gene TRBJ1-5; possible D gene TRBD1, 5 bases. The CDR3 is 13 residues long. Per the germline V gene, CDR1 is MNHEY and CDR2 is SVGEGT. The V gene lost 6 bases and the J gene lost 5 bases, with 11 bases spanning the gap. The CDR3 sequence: CASRSTEHQPQHF. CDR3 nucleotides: TGTGCCAGCAGATCGACAGAGCATCAGCCCCAGCATTTT.

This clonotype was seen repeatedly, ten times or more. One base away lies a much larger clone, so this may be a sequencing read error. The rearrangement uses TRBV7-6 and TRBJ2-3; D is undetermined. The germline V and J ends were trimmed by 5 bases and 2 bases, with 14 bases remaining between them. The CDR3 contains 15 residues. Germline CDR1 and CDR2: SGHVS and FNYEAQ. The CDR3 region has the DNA TGTGCCAGCAGCCAGGCCCCAGGTTTCACAGATACGCAGTATTTT. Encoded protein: CASSQAPGFTDTQYF.

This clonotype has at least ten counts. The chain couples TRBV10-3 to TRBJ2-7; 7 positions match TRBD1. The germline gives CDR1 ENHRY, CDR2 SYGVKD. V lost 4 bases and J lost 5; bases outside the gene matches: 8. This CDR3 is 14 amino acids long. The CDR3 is CAISGQTGQHEQYF. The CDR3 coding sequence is TGTGCCATCAGTGGGCAGACAGGGCAGCACGAGCAGTACTTC.

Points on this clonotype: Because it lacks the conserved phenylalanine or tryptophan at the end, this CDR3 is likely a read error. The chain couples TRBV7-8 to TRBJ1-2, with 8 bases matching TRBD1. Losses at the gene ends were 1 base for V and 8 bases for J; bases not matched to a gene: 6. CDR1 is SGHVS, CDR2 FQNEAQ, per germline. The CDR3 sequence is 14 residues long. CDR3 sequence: CASSLERTGLGYTS. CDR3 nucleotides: TGTGCCAGCAGCTTAGAAAGGACAGGGCTAGGCTACACCTCC.

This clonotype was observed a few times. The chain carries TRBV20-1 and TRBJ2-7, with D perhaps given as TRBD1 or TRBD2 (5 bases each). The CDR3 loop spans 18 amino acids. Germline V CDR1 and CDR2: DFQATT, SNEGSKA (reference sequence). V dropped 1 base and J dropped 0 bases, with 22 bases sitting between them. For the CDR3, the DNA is TGCAGTGCTAGAGGATTAGGGACGCCCCCAGTTAACTCCTACGAGCAGTACTTC. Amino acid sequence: CSARGLGTPPVNSYEQYF.

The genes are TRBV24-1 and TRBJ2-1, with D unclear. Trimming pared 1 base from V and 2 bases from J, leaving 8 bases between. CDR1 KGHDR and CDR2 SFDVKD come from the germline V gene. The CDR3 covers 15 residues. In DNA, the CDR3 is TGTGCCACCAGTGATTTTGAGACTCCCTACAATGAGCAGTTCTTC. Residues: CATSDFETPYNEQFF.

Here the CDR3 reads CASSLDRVNYEQYF. The CDR3 DNA follows: TGCGCCAGCAGCTTGGACAGGGTCAACTACGAGCAGTACTTC. The rearrangement joins TRBV5-1 to TRBJ2-7, with D tentatively TRBD1 (6 bases). Germline V CDR1 and CDR2: SGHRS, YFSETQ. V was clipped by 0 bases and J by 3 bases, with 10 bases between them. The CDR3 has 14 amino acids.

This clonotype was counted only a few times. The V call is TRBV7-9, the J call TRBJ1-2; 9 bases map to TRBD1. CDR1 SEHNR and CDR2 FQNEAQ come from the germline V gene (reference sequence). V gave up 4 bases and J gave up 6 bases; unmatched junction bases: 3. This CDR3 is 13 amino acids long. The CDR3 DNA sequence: TGTGCCAGCAGCTGGGGACAGGGTGATGGCTACACCTTC. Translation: CASSWGQGDGYTF. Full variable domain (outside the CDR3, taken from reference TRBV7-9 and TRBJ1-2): DTGVSQNPRHKITKRGQNVTFRCDPISEHNRLYWYRQTLGQGPEFLTYFQNEAQLEKSRLLSDRFSAERPKGSFSTLEIQRTEQGDSAMYLCASSWGQGDGYTFGSGTRLTVV.

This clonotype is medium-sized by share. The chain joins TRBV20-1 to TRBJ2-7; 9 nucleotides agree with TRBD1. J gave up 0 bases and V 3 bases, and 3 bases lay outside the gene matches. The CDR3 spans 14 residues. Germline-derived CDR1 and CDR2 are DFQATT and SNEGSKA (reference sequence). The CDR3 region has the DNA TGCAGTGCTAGGGACAGGGGTTTCTCCTACGAGCAGTACTTC. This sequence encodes CSARDRGFSYEQYF.

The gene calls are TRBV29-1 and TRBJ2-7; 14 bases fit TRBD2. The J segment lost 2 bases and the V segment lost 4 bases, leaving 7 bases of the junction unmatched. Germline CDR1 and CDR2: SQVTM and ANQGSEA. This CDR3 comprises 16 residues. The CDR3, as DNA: TGCAGCGTTGGAGGACTAGCGGGAGGAGGGACCTACGAGCAGTACTTC. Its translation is CSVGGLAGGGTYEQYF.

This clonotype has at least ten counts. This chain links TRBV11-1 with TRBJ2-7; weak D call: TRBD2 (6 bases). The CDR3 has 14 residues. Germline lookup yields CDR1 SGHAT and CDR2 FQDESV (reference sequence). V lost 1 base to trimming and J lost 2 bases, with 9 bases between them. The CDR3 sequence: CASSLVLAPYEQYF. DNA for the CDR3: TGTGCCAGCAGCTTAGTGCTAGCGCCCTACGAGCAGTACTTC.

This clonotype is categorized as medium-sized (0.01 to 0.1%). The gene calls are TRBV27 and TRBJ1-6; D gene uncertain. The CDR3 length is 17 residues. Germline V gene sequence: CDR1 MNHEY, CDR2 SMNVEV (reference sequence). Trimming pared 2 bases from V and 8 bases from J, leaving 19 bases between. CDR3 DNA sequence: TGTGCCAGCAGTTTACGCCACCTCGGCGTTGAGGATTCACCCCTCCACTTT. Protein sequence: CASSLRHLGVEDSPLHF.

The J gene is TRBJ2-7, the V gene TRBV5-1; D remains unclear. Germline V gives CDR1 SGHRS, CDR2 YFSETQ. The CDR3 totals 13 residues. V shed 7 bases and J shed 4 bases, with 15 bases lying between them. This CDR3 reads CASAARSGYEQYF. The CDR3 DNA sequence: TGCGCCAGCGCTGCTAGATCTGGGTACGAGCAGTACTTC.

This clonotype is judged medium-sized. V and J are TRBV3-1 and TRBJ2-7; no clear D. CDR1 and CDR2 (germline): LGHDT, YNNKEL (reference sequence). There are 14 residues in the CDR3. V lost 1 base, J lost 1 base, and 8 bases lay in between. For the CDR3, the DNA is TGTGCCAGCAGCCAAGTTGTCGGTTCCTACGAGCAGTACTTC. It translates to CASSQVVGSYEQYF.